The 32 T cell receptor beta chains below come from one sample, sequenced in a study of human T cells and chemical hapten exposure. TCRdb ran MiXCR on the RACE reads and lists one entry per CDR3 protein. The sample has some 90,000 distinct CDR3 sequences, under 13% seen once. This sample's time point: patch test 3, about 24 weeks after DPC sensitization. Treatment given: therapeutic diphenylcyclopropenone sensitization with weekly scalp DPC. The material was whole blood, obtained in connection with sensitization to the hapten diphenylcyclopropenone (DPC). The receptors were gathered from a woman in her 30s with alopecia areata. Some clones in this sample may be carry-over from other donors' samples.

This clonotype turned up a few times. The genes are TRBV12-3 or TRBV12-4 and TRBJ2-1; 7 bases line up with TRBD2. The CDR3 sequence is 13 residues long. The V segment lost 2 bases and the J segment 10 bases; nucleotides outside the gene matches: 5. In DNA, the CDR3 is TGTGCCAGCAGTTTATCATCAGCGGGGGAGCAGTTCTTC. Translated: CASSLSSAGEQFF.

This clonotype was seen only a few times. This sequence joins TRBV6-2 or TRBV6-3 and TRBJ1-3; D ambiguous. This CDR3 comprises 14 residues. Trimming left V 2 bases short and J 2 bases short, with 7 bases between. CDR1 MNHEY and CDR2 SVGEGT come from the germline V gene. The CDR3 reads CASSYKGTGNTIYF. DNA of the CDR3: TGTGCCAGCAGTTACAAAGGAACTGGAAACACCATATATTTT.

This clonotype has a count of ten or more. The chain has TRBV6-5 and TRBJ1-6; TRBD1 is a possible D gene (5 bases). Germline CDR1 and CDR2: MNHEY and SVGAGI. The CDR3 totals 14 residues. Trimming removed 0 bases from V and 16 bases from J, with 16 bases in between. CDR3 nucleotide sequence: TGTGCCAGCAGTTACTCAGAGGCCCAAGGGGAGCTCCACTTT. This translates into CASSYSEAQGELHF.

The genes are TRBV2 and TRBJ1-6; D is perhaps TRBD1 (5 bases). Germline CDR1 reads SNHLY; CDR2 reads FYNNEI. Trimming stripped 1 base from V and 10 bases from J, with 11 bases between. The CDR3 length is 14 residues. CDR3 sequence: CASSEGQHGSPLHF. The CDR3 nucleotides read TGTGCCAGCAGTGAAGGACAGCACGGGTCACCCCTCCACTTT.

This clonotype was counted many times. This chain uses TRBV30 with TRBJ2-2; 7 bases align to TRBD1. The CDR3 has 14 amino acids. The V and J ends lost 5 bases and 2 bases, in that order; junction bases with no gene match: 5. Germline assignment: CDR1 GTSNPN and CDR2 SVGIG (reference sequence). This chain's CDR3 is CAWLGQLNTGELFF. DNA for the CDR3: TGTGCCTGGTTGGGACAGCTTAACACCGGGGAGCTGTTTTTT.

This clonotype was found once. This may come from a read error, since a much larger clone is one base off. The CDR3 loop is CAISNQETQYF. CDR3 DNA: TGTGCCATCAGTAACCAAGAGACCCAGTACTTC. This chain joins TRBV10-3 and TRBJ2-5, with D hard to call. The CDR3 runs to 11 residues. The germline CDR1 and CDR2 sequences are ENHRY and SYGVKD. The V and J ends lost 5 bases and 0 bases respectively, with 1 base between them.

This clonotype was seen ten or more times. CDR3 sequence: CASGRDINYGYTF. The CDR3 DNA reads TGTGCCAGCGGACGGGACATCAACTATGGCTACACCTTC. The genes are TRBV27 and TRBJ1-2; tentative D call: TRBD1 (6 bases). The CDR3 has 13 amino acids. V shed 8 bases and J shed 2 bases, with 12 bases lying between them. CDR1 MNHEY and CDR2 SMNVEV come from the germline V gene (reference sequence).

V is TRBV20-1 and J is TRBJ1-2; D ambiguous. This CDR3 comprises 12 residues. The germline V gene encodes CDR1 DFQATT and CDR2 SNEGSKA (reference sequence). The germline V and J ends were trimmed by 2 bases and 8 bases, with 12 bases remaining between them. In DNA, the CDR3 is TGCAGTGCTAGAACGAAAACCTACGGCTACACCTTC. Translated: CSARTKTYGYTF.

The chain combines TRBV28 with TRBJ1-5; D unclear. V dropped 5 bases and J dropped 9 bases, with 11 bases sitting between them. CDR1 is MDHEN and CDR2 is SYDVKM in the germline V gene. The CDR3 runs to 12 residues. CDR3 region: CASSAPPRPQHF. The CDR3 nucleotides are TGTGCCAGCAGTGCCCCGCCACGGCCCCAGCATTTT.

In its sample, this clonotype was seen a few times. At one boundary the junction diverges from the germline segment, which might be a read error. The rearrangement links TRBV7-7 to TRBJ2-1; 9 bases are a match to TRBD1. The CDR3 is 16 amino acids. The germline V gene has CDR1 SSHAT and CDR2 FNYEAQ (reference sequence). The CDR3 region has the DNA TGTGCTAGCAGCCCGCAACAGGGGGCTGGATCCAATGAGCAGTTCTTC. It translates to CASSPQQGAGSNEQFF.

This clonotype was observed many times. The V gene is TRBV7-2, the J gene TRBJ2-5; 9 bases line up with TRBD2. This CDR3 spans 16 amino acids. Per germline, CDR1 SGHTA and CDR2 FQGNSA. After removal of 5 bases from V and 5 bases from J, the junction contained 12 bases not matched to a gene. CDR3 nucleotide sequence: TGTGCCAGCAGCAAAGGGAGCCTAGCGGGATTCGAGACCCAGTACTTC. Protein product: CASSKGSLAGFETQYF. Variable domain in full (rest from reference TRBV7-2 and TRBJ2-5): GAGVSQSPSNKVTEKGKDVELRCDPISGHTALYWYRQSLGQGLEFLIYFQGNSAPDKSGLPSDRFSAERTGGSVSTLTIQRTQQEDSAVYLCASSKGSLAGFETQYFGPGTRLLVL.

This clonotype was counted between two and nine times. The chain joins TRBV14 to TRBJ1-1; D not resolved. The CDR3 has 14 residues. V gave up 1 base and J gave up 6 bases, with 12 bases separating them. Germline loops: CDR1 SGHDN, CDR2 FVKESK. CDR3 coding DNA: TGTGCCAGCAGCCAAGTAAGGGTATCGCCTGAAGCTTTCTTT. Encoded protein: CASSQVRVSPEAFF.

This clonotype showed up just a few times. The J gene is TRBJ2-5, the V gene TRBV29-1; unclear D gene. Germline CDR1 is SQVTM and CDR2 is ANQGSEA. The germline V and J ends were trimmed by 3 bases and 4 bases, with 9 bases remaining between them. The CDR3 is 12 amino acids. The DNA of the CDR3 is TGCAGCGTTGAGGCTAGAATAGAGACCCAGTACTTC. Translating gives CSVEARIETQYF.

This clonotype was seen ten or more times. The J gene is TRBJ2-2, the V gene TRBV29-1; D unresolved. The V gene's germline CDR1 is SQVTM and CDR2 ANQGSEA. The ends were cut back, 5 bases at V and 6 bases at J, with 10 bases in the middle. The CDR3 is made up of 12 amino acids. The CDR3 here is CSVLFSAGELFF. The CDR3 DNA is TGCAGCGTTTTGTTCAGCGCCGGGGAGCTGTTTTTT.

The chain couples TRBV28 to TRBJ1-2, with D possibly matching TRBD1 (5 bases). V shed 8 bases and J shed 4 bases, with 11 bases lying between them. The CDR3 sequence is 12 residues long. CDR1 and CDR2 from the germline V gene are MDHEN and SYDVKM. The CDR3 DNA reads TGTGCCAGCGGGGCGGAACTCTATGGCTACACCTTC. It specifies CASGAELYGYTF.

Many counts were recorded for this clonotype. The chain links TRBV18 to TRBJ1-4, with D possibly matching TRBD1 (5 bases). Between the trimmed V and J ends, which lost 3 bases and 5 bases, there was a span of 13 bases. Germline V gene sequence: CDR1 KGHSH, CDR2 LQKENI. The CDR3 has 15 residues. The CDR3 DNA follows: TGTGCCAGCTCACCGTCCGGGACGGGGAATGAAAAACTGTTTTTT. It codes for CASSPSGTGNEKLFF.

Relative to its sample, this clonotype is medium-sized (0.01 to 0.1%). The chain links TRBV19 to TRBJ2-1; TRBD2 matches 11 bases. The V segment lost 7 bases and the J segment 3 bases; nucleotides outside the gene matches: 5. Germline V CDR1 and CDR2: LNHDA, SQIVND (reference sequence). The CDR3 length is 15 residues. The CDR3 sequence: CASTKTSGDYNEQFF. In nucleotides, the CDR3 is TGTGCCAGTACCAAGACTAGCGGGGACTACAATGAGCAGTTCTTC.

This clonotype has a count of ten or more. The chain combines TRBV2 with TRBJ1-1, with unresolved D. Trimming removed 0 bases at V and 7 bases at J, with 9 bases between. The CDR3 is made up of 13 amino acids. Germline loops: CDR1 SNHLY, CDR2 FYNNEI. The CDR3 protein is CASSEASGIEAFF. The CDR3 region has the DNA TGTGCCAGCAGTGAAGCGTCGGGAATTGAAGCTTTCTTT.

This clonotype was recorded at least ten times. The rearrangement links TRBV20-1 to TRBJ2-5, with 8 positions matching TRBD2. CDR1 and CDR2 (germline): DFQATT, SNEGSKA (reference sequence). J gave up 1 base and V 1 base, and 5 bases lay outside the gene matches. The CDR3 has 15 amino acids. CDR3 residues: CSARAYGTSQETQYF. CDR3 DNA: TGCAGTGCTAGAGCCTACGGGACTAGCCAAGAGACCCAGTACTTC.

This clonotype was counted ten times or more. The chain combines TRBV3-1 with TRBJ2-4; possibly TRBD1 for D (6 bases). CDR1 and CDR2 from the germline V gene are LGHDT and YNNKEL (reference sequence). Trimming took off 0 bases at V and 6 bases at J, with 6 bases between the two ends. There are 13 residues in the CDR3. Here the CDR3 reads CASSQEGANIQYF. The CDR3 DNA reads TGTGCCAGCAGCCAAGAGGGGGCAAACATTCAGTACTTC.

Remarks on this clonotype: A much larger clone differs by one base, so this may be a read error. V and J are TRBV12-3 or TRBV12-4 and TRBJ1-3; possible D gene TRBD1, 5 bases. This CDR3 is built from 13 residues. CDR3 sequence: CASARQRRDTTYF. As DNA, the CDR3 is TGTGCCAGCGCCCGACAGCGTCGAGACACCACATATTTT.

The genes are TRBV7-3 and TRBJ2-2, with TRBD2 identical over 7 bases. The germline V gene encodes CDR1 SGHTA and CDR2 FQGTGA. With 2 bases clipped from V and 6 bases from J, the junction kept 3 bases outside the gene matches. The CDR3 is 14 amino acids. Written as DNA, the CDR3 is TGTGCCAGCAGCTTAGAGGCGGGGGCCGGGGAGCTGTTTTTT. Its protein is CASSLEAGAGELFF.

This clonotype has at least ten counts. The J gene is TRBJ1-6, the V gene TRBV9, with 7 bases identical to TRBD1. With 3 bases clipped from V and 7 bases from J, the junction kept 7 bases outside the gene matches. CDR3 length: 15 amino acids. Germline CDR1 is SGDLS and CDR2 is YYNGEE. CDR3 coding DNA: TGTGCCAGCAGCGCCGGCCGGGACAGAAATTCACCCCTCCACTTT. Translated: CASSAGRDRNSPLHF. Full variable domain (rest looked up from reference TRBV9 and TRBJ1-6): DSGVTQTPKHLITATGQRVTLRCSPRSGDLSVYWYQQSLDQGLQFLIQYYNGEERAKGNILERFSAQQFPDLHSELNLSSLELGDSALYFCASSAGRDRNSPLHFGNGTRLTVT.

The chain links TRBV4-3 to TRBJ2-5, with 8 bases matching TRBD2. J was trimmed by 4 bases and V by 0 bases; bases with no gene match: 7. The CDR3 consists of 16 residues. CDR1 and CDR2 from the germline V gene are LGHNA and YSLEER. CDR3 bases: TGCGCCAGCAGCCAAGAAAAGTGGGCGGGGGGAGAGACCCAGTACTTC. It is translated as CASSQEKWAGGETQYF.

This clonotype appeared many times. The chain carries TRBV6-5 and TRBJ1-1; 7 positions match TRBD1. CDR3 length equals 14 residues. The germline CDR1 and CDR2 sequences are MNHEY and SVGAGI. Losses at the gene ends were 2 bases for V and 4 bases for J; bases not matched to a gene: 4. The CDR3 bases are TGTGCCAGCAGTTACAGGGGGCTGCGCACTGAAGCTTTCTTT. Translated, it gives CASSYRGLRTEAFF.

This clonotype has more than one count but fewer than ten. This sequence joins TRBV7-2 and TRBJ2-1; D is possibly TRBD1 (5 bases). Trimming shortened V by 5 bases and J by 7 bases, and 9 bases separated the two germline ends. The length of the CDR3 is 12 residues. Germline lookup yields CDR1 SGHTA and CDR2 FQGNSA. The CDR3 here is CASSNRQNEQFF. CDR3 nucleotides: TGTGCCAGCAGCAACAGACAGAATGAGCAGTTCTTC.

CDR3 loop: CASSSGTRDEQFF. CDR3 nucleotides: TGTGCCAGCAGTTCCGGGACTAGGGATGAGCAGTTCTTC. The V call is TRBV6-2 or TRBV6-3, the J call TRBJ2-1; 8 bases fit TRBD2. Germline CDR1 is MNHEY and CDR2 is SVGEGT. CDR3 length: 13 residues. V shed 4 bases and J 8 bases; nucleotides not matched to a gene: 4.

In this sample, this clonotype turned up a few times. This sequence joins TRBV24-1 and TRBJ2-1; 10 bases are a match to TRBD2. V lost 10 bases to trimming and J lost 10 bases; unmatched junction nucleotides: 9. The CDR3 runs 13 residues. The germline CDR1 and CDR2 sequences are KGHDR and SFDVKD. CDR3 nucleotide sequence: TGTGCCACGAGGAGCGGGGGGGCGATGGAGCAGTTCTTC. This encodes CATRSGGAMEQFF.

This rearrangement joins TRBV28 to TRBJ2-3, with D perhaps matching TRBD2 (6 bases). Germline V CDR1 and CDR2: MDHEN, SYDVKM. The CDR3 totals 13 residues. V was pared by 6 bases and J by 2 bases, with 9 bases between. CDR3 protein: CASREGYTDTQYF. In DNA, the CDR3 is TGTGCCAGCAGGGAGGGGTACACAGATACGCAGTATTTT.

This clonotype was found a few times. The chain uses TRBV11-2 and TRBJ2-1, with 8 bases lining up with TRBD2. CDR1 is SGHAT and CDR2 is FQNNGV in the germline V gene. V lost 5 bases to trimming and J lost 9 bases; unmatched junction nucleotides: 6. The CDR3 has 13 residues. The CDR3 DNA follows: TGTGCCAGCAGCCAACAACGGGGGGGTGAGCAGTTCTTC. Translating gives CASSQQRGGEQFF.

Many counts were recorded for this clonotype. The chain combines TRBV29-1 with TRBJ2-5, with unresolved D. This CDR3 spans 13 amino acids. The germline V gene encodes CDR1 SQVTM and CDR2 ANQGSEA. Trimming shortened V by 6 bases and J by 3 bases, and 14 bases separated the two germline ends. The CDR3: CSVETTFKETQYF. The CDR3 coding sequence is TGCAGCGTGGAGACGACATTCAAAGAGACCCAGTACTTC.

This clonotype was picked up many times. V gene TRBV6-6 combines with J gene TRBJ2-7, with 8 bases that match TRBD2. After removal of 7 bases from V and 7 bases from J, the junction contained 12 bases not matched to a gene. Germline V gene sequence: CDR1 MNHNY, CDR2 SVGAGI (reference sequence). The CDR3 sequence is 14 residues long. CDR3 loop: CASTDGAGVFEQYF. The CDR3, as DNA: TGTGCCAGCACCGACGGAGCGGGAGTGTTTGAGCAGTACTTC.